Listed below are T cell receptor beta chains from one sample, sequenced in a study of blood T cell repertoires in COVID-19. Assay used: immunoSEQ multiplex PCR; TCRdb lists only in-frame clones, some missing. The sample yields 250,000 to 350,000 clones, approximately 81% seen once. The sequencing sample was made of PBMCs or T cells enriched from blood (not recorded which). All receptors come from a woman aged 45-65 years who had recovered from COVID-19. The CDR3 runs from the conserved cysteine through the conserved F or W. A D gene is named only where the DNA matches it firmly. Clone size is given for some rows only: seen once, a few or many times, or a class if the clone is expanded.

. TRBJ2-7 TRBV7-8 . TGTGCCAGCAGCTTAGTTCTTGGGCAGGGATACGAGCAGTACTTC CASSLVLGQGYEQYF
. TRBJ1-1 TRBV2 . TGTGCCAGCAGTGAAGTCGAACAGGGTGAAGCTTTCTTT CASSEVEQGEAFF
TRBD2 TRBJ2-3 TRBV5-4 . TGTGCCAGCAGCCCCCGGACTAGCGTGGCAGATACGCAGTATTTT CASSPRTSVADTQYF
. TRBJ2-7 TRBV28 . TGTGCCACCAGAATGAGGGAAAGGAGCTACGATGGGCAGTACTTC CATRMRERSYDGQYF
TRBD1 TRBJ2-7 TRBV18 . TGTGCCAGCTCACCTGACAGGGGAAACTACGAGCAGTACTTC CASSPDRGNYEQYF
TRBD1 TRBJ1-2 TRBV6-5 . TGTGCCAGCAGGAAACAGGGGCGAGACTATGGCTACACCTTC CASRKQGRDYGYTF
. TRBJ1-1 TRBV5-1 . TGCGCCAGCAGCCCGGACGGGGGCACTGAAGCTTTCTTT CASSPDGGTEAFF
. TRBJ2-1 TRBV20-1 . TGCAGTGCTACTAGCGTCAATGAGCAGTTCTTC CSATSVNEQFF
. TRBJ1-1 TRBV7-2 . TGTGCCAGCAGCTGGGGGGGGAGACTGAACACTGAAGCTTTCTTT CASSWGGRLNTEAFF
. TRBJ2-1 TRBV6-5 . TGTGCCAGCGGCCGGGGGAGTGAGCAGTTCTTC CASGRGSEQFF
. TRBJ2-1 TRBV5-1 . TGCGCCAGCAGCGGACAAGAGCAGTTCTTC CASSGQEQFF
TRBD1 TRBJ2-2 TRBV6-5 . TGTGCCACACAAAGACAGGGTTGGGACACCGGGGAGCTGTTTTTT CATQRQGWDTGELFF
TRBD1 TRBJ1-5 TRBV15 . TGTGCCACCAGCAGCGACAGGGGATATAGCAATCAGCCCCAGCATTTT CATSSDRGYSNQPQHF
TRBD2 TRBJ2-3 TRBV29-1 . TGCAGCGTTGAGTCCCTCCTTGCTAGCGGCAGCACAGATACGCAGTATTTT CSVESLLASGSTDTQYF
. TRBJ1-1 TRBV2 . TGTGCCAGCAGTGATCCCCAGAACACTGAAGCTTTCTTT CASSDPQNTEAFF
. TRBJ1-2 TRBV9 once TGTGCCAGCAGCGTAGGGGCAGGGGAATATGGCTACACCTTC CASSVGAGEYGYTF
. TRBJ1-5 TRBV28 . TGTGCCAGCAGGAAACAGGTACCCAATCAGCCCCAGCATTTT CASRKQVPNQPQHF
. TRBJ1-2 TRBV5-1 . TGCGCCAGCAGCTTGGGGCCCACGGGATCTTATGGCTACACCTTC CASSLGPTGSYGYTF
. TRBJ2-2 TRBV30 . TGTGCCTGGAGCCAACAGGCGAACACCGGGGAGCTGTTTTTT CAWSQQANTGELFF
. TRBJ1-5 TRBV19 once TGTGCCAGTAGTATAGATCGGGAAGGAGGTCAGCCCCAGCATTTT CASSIDREGGQPQHF
. TRBJ1-2 TRBV5-1 . TGCGCCAGCAGCTTGGTTGGAGGATATGGCTACACCTTC CASSLVGGYGYTF
. TRBJ1-5 TRBV4-1 . TGCGCCAGCAGCCAAGGCCCGGTACCGGGAGTGCCCCAGCATTTT CASSQGPVPGVPQHF
. TRBJ2-2 TRBV5-6 few TGTGCCAGCAGCCCGGGGAGATTGGACGCCGGGGAGCTGTTTTTT CASSPGRLDAGELFF
. TRBJ1-3 TRBV27 . TGTGCCAGCAGTTTAAGGGGAGGAAACACCATATATTTT CASSLRGGNTIYF
. TRBJ1-6 TRBV29-1 . TGCAGCGGACACTTGAAGGGGAATTCACCCCTCCACTTT CSGHLKGNSPLHF
TRBD2 TRBJ2-3 TRBV29-1 . TGCAGCGTTTCCTCTTTGACTAGCGCAGATACGCAGTATTTT CSVSSLTSADTQYF
. TRBJ1-2 TRBV14 . TGTGCCAGCAGCCAAGAGGACTACAACTATGGCTACACCTTC CASSQEDYNYGYTF
TRBD1 TRBJ1-5 TRBV2 . TGTGCCAGCAGTGGGGGACAGGGAGGGTCCGGTCAGCCCCAGCATTTT CASSGGQGGSGQPQHF
. TRBJ2-2 TRBV15 . TGTGCCACCAGCACTAGGACAGCCTCGAACACCGGGGAGCTGTTTTTT CATSTRTASNTGELFF
TRBD1 TRBJ1-6 TRBV12-3/TRBV12-4 . TGTGCCAGCAGTGGGACAGGGGTTTCACCCCTCCACTTT CASSGTGVSPLHF
. TRBJ1-1 TRBV6-5 . TGTGCCAGCAGTTACCAGGGCGAAGCTTTCTTT CASSYQGEAFF
. TRBJ1-2 TRBV7-2 . TGTGCCAGCAGCTTAGAGGCTGGGAGTGGCTACACCTTC CASSLEAGSGYTF
. TRBJ1-3 TRBV7-9 few TGTGCCAGCAGCTTATCGGGGGCTGGAAACACCATATATTTT CASSLSGAGNTIYF
. TRBJ1-2 TRBV7-9 . TGTGCCAGCAGCTTAGCGGGCGACTATGGCTACACCTTC CASSLAGDYGYTF
TRBD1 TRBJ1-5 TRBV19 . TGTGCCAGTGCTTGGGACAGGGAAGGCAATCAGCCCCAGCATTTT CASAWDREGNQPQHF
. TRBJ2-7 TRBV5-4 . TGTGCCAGCAGCCGGGGCCCGGACAGCTCCTACGAGCAGTACTTC CASSRGPDSSYEQYF
TRBD1 TRBJ1-1 TRBV7-9 . TGTGCCAGCAGCCCGACTCGGACAGGAATGAACACTGAAGCTTTCTTT CASSPTRTGMNTEAFF
TRBD1 TRBJ1-2 TRBV24-1 . TGTGCCACCAGTGATAGCATCGGGACAGTTTATGGCTACACCTTC CATSDSIGTVYGYTF
. TRBJ1-6 TRBV5-1 . TGCGCCAGCAGCTTGGGCACAGGCGGTAATTCACCCCTCCACTTT CASSLGTGGNSPLHF
. TRBJ2-3 TRBV4-3 . TGCGCCAGCAGCCAAGATCCCGGCACAGATACGCAGTATTTT CASSQDPGTDTQYF
. TRBJ1-1 TRBV11-2 . TGTGCCAGCAGCCTTGGGGGGGAGGGGAACACTGAAGCTTTCTTT CASSLGGEGNTEAFF
. TRBJ2-4 TRBV11-2 . TGTGCCAGCAGCTTAGTTTCCGGGGCCAAAAACATTCAGTACTTC CASSLVSGAKNIQYF
. TRBJ1-1 TRBV12-3/TRBV12-4 . TGTGCCAGCAATAACAGAAACACTGAAGCTTTCTTT CASNNRNTEAFF
. TRBJ2-3 TRBV13 . TGTGCCAGCAGCTTAGGAGGGGCCCCGGATACGCAGTATTTT CASSLGGAPDTQYF
TRBD2 TRBJ2-3 TRBV10-1 . TGCGCCAGCAGTGAGGGTCTAGCGGGGGGCACAGATACGCAGTATTTT CASSEGLAGGTDTQYF
. TRBJ2-3 TRBV6-5 . TGTGCCAGCAGAGACAGTGGAGCCACAGATACGCAGTATTTT CASRDSGATDTQYF
. TRBJ1-5 TRBV28 . TGTGCCAGCAGTGTGCCGGGTCTGCGACATCAGCCCCAGCATTTT CASSVPGLRHQPQHF
. TRBJ2-3 TRBV5-6 . TGTGCCAGCAGCTTGGACTTCAACCCCGATACGCAGTATTTT CASSLDFNPDTQYF
TRBD1 TRBJ1-1 TRBV3-1/TRBV3-2 . TGTGCCAGCAGCCCGGGACAGGTTTTGAACACTGAAGCTTTCTTT CASSPGQVLNTEAFF
TRBD1 TRBJ1-5 TRBV7-2 few TGTGCCAGCAGCCTAGCCCGGACAGGTAGTGGTCCCCAGCATTTT CASSLARTGSGPQHF
. TRBJ1-2 TRBV28 once TGTGCCAGCAGTCAAGCAGGGGCCGTCTATGGCTACACCTTC CASSQAGAVYGYTF
. TRBJ2-7 TRBV7-2 once TGTGCCAGCAGCGTAGGGGGGGGGAGCTCCTACGAGCAGTACTTC CASSVGGGSSYEQYF
TRBD2 TRBJ2-2 TRBV7-8 . TGTGCCAGCAGCTTAAACGGGGGGGACACCGGGGAGCTGTTTTTT CASSLNGGDTGELFF
TRBD1 TRBJ2-5 TRBV11-2 few TGTGCCAGCAGCCGTGACAGGGGGCATGAGACCCAGTACTTC CASSRDRGHETQYF
TRBD2 TRBJ2-1 TRBV11-2 . TGTGCCAGCAGCTTAGATTCCGCTAGCGGGGCCTACAATGAGCAGTTCTTC CASSLDSASGAYNEQFF